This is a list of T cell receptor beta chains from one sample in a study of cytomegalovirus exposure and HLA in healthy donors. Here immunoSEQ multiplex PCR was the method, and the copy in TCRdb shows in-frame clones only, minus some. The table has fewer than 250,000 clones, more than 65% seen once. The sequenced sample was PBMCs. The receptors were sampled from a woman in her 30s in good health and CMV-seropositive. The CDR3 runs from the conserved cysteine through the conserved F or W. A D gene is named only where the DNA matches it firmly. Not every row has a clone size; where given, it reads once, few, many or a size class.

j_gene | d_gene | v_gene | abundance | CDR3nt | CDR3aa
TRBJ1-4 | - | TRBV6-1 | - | TGTGCCAGCATGCCCGGTGGGAGGGGGGTTGAAAAACTGTTTTTT | CASMPGGRGVEKLFF
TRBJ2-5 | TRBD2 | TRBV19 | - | TGTGCCAGTAGTAGAGTACTAGCGGGGCTACAAGAGACCCAGTACTTC | CASSRVLAGLQETQYF
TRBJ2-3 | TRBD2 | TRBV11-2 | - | TGTGCCAGCAGCTTAGGTACTAGCGGGAGCGGCACAGATACGCAGTATTTT | CASSLGTSGSGTDTQYF
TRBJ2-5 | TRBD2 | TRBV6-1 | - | TGTGCCAGCAGTGAAGCTGCGGGGGTAGAGACCCAGTACTTC | CASSEAAGVETQYF
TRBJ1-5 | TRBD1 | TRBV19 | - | TGTGCCAGTAGTATAGCAGGGGGGAGCAATCAGCCCCAGCATTTT | CASSIAGGSNQPQHF
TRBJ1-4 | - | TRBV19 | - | TGTGCCAGTAGTATGGGCCGCGATGAAAAACTGTTTTTT | CASSMGRDEKLFF
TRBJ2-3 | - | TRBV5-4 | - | TGTGCCAGCAGCCTTATCTACACAGATACGCAGTATTTT | CASSLIYTDTQYF
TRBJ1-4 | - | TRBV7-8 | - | TGTGCCAGCAGCCCCCTAACACCTTTCGGCACAGCTAATGAAAAACTGTTTTTT | CASSPLTPFGTANEKLFF
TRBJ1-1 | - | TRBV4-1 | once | TGCGCCAGCAGCCTAACCGCGGGGGGAAACACTGAAGCTTTCTTT | CASSLTAGGNTEAFF
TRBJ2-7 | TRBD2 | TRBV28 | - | TGTGCCAGCAGTTTCGCCCCCGAACTAGAAAAACCGGGACTAGACGGCTACGAGCAGTACTTC | CASSFAPELEKPGLDGYEQYF
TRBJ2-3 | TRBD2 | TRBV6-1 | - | TGTGCCAGCAGTGAAGGCCTAGCGGGAGCAGATACGCAGTATTTT | CASSEGLAGADTQYF
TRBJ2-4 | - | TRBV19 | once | TGTGCCAGTAGTCCCTTCCCGGGACTGGGAGCCAAAAACATTCAGTACTTC | CASSPFPGLGAKNIQYF
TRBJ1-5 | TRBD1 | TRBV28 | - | TGTGCCAGCAGGAGACAGGGACCCCAGCATTTT | CASRRQGPQHF
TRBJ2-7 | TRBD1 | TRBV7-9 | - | TGTGCCAGCAGCACAGATGGGACAGGGGTCCTCTACGAGCAGTACTTC | CASSTDGTGVLYEQYF
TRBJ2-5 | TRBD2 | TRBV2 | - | TGTGCCAGCAGACTGGCTAGCGGGAGAGGGGAGACCCAGTACTTC | CASRLASGRGETQYF
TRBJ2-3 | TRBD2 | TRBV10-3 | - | TGTGCTACCAGGGGGACTAGCGGGAGGGCCCTAGTTACGCAGTATTTT | CATRGTSGRALVTQYF
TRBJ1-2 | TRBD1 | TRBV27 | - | TGTGCCAGCAGTTTATCTAAGGGACAGCGGAACTACACCTTC | CASSLSKGQRNYTF
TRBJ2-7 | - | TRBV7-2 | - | TGTGCCAGCAGCCTCCAGGGCGGTTACGAGCAGTACTTC | CASSLQGGYEQYF
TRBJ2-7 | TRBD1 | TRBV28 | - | TGTGCCAGCAGACCGACAGGGTCCTACGAGCAGTACTTC | CASRPTGSYEQYF
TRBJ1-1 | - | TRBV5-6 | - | TGTGCCAGCAGCCCCCCCCAGCGTATGAACACTGAAGCTTTCTTT | CASSPPQRMNTEAFF
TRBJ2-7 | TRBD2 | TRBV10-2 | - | TGCGCCAGCAGTGAGAACCGCGGGAGCCCCTACGAGCAGTACTTC | CASSENRGSPYEQYF
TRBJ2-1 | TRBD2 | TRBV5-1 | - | TGCGCCAGCAGCTTGGGACTAGCGGTCTCCTACAATGAGCAGTTCTTC | CASSLGLAVSYNEQFF
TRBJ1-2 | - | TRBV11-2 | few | TGTGCCAGCAGCTTAAGGACACCCCTTAACTATGGCTACACCTTC | CASSLRTPLNYGYTF
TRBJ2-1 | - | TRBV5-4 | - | TGTGCCAGCAGCTTCCCCGAGCGGAATGAGCAGTTCTTC | CASSFPERNEQFF
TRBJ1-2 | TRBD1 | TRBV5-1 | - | TGCGCCAGCAGCTTGGGGGACAGGGCGCCCTATGGCTACACCTTC | CASSLGDRAPYGYTF
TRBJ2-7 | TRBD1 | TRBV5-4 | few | TGTGCCAGCAGCTTGGATCGTGGACAGGGCCGTGACGAGCAGTACTTC | CASSLDRGQGRDEQYF
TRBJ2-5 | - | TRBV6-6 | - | TGTGCCAGCAGTTACCTAGGACAGCAAGAGACCCAGTACTTC | CASSYLGQQETQYF